The present TCR beta chain was sequenced within a study of T-cell memory formation after mild COVID-19 (dated by TCRdb to the early 2020s). For context, the study as a whole: Most TCR sequence clusters were specific to one of the two donors. T-cell clones expanding and contracting after mild COVID-19 in a couple of donors were tracked by longitudinal TCRalpha and TCRbeta repertoire sequencing. The cohort comprised two young, previously healthy adult volunteers, one female and one male.

The germline V gene specifies ENHRY as CDR1 and SYGVKD as CDR2. The CDR3 contains 13 residues, cysteine and phenylalanine counted. Here the CDR3 DNA is all that survives: 39 bases in frame from base 1. V is reduced by 6 bases and J by 3 bases, leaving a spacing of 11 bases between them. The instrument was an Illumina NovaSeq 6000. TCRalpha and TCRbeta cDNA libraries were built by 5'RACE with constant-segment primers, adding sample barcodes and unique molecular identifiers. Trizol reagent was used to extract RNA from every sample. Amplification of the libraries took two PCR steps, and the second step added a second sample barcode plus Illumina TruSeq adapters. The libraries were sequenced on an Illumina NovaSeq using 2 x 150 bp paired-end reads. The authors' pipeline ran thus. The reads were demultiplexed and collapsed into UMI-guided consensus sequences using migec v1.2.7. Using mixcr v2.1.11, UMI consensuses were aligned to TRA and TRB V and J templates and then assembled into clonotypes. A clonotype was counted as expanded or contracted only if both edgeR and NoisET called the change significant, with noise models trained on biological replicates. edgeR calls used a false discovery rate-adjusted p below 0.01 and a log2 fold-change threshold of 1. As an exploratory analysis of dynamics, PCA with hierarchical clustering was applied to max-normalized trajectories of the 1000 most abundant clonotypes. Separately sequenced CD4+ and CD8+ repertoires were used to assign the CD4 or CD8 phenotype of responding clones. Using fastp trimming at Q25 and MiXCR clonotype assembly, TCRdb reanalyzed the public sequencing data and kept in-frame beta chains. When rows share a CDR3 protein, they turn into one entry using the most common DNA and genes. The V and J calls, along with clone size, are taken from TCRdb and not from the paper's own processing. This sample comprises approximately 300,000 distinct CDR3 sequences, approximately 7.6% of them detected only once. Roughly 22% of the sample comes from the top ten.

The research as a whole found: SARS-CoV-2 specificity was not confirmed for the second-wave clones peaking on day 37. Some responding clones were found in pre-infection memory, which suggests that pre-existing cross-reactive memory T cells took part in the SARS-CoV-2 response. The study covered only a couple of mild cases, and larger cohorts including severe cases with pre-infection samples were considered necessary. Contracting CD4+ clones appeared mostly in the CM and EM memory subsets, whereas CD8+ clones were enriched in EMRA. Clones that contracted from day 15 to 85 showed balanced CD4/CD8 phenotypes, whereas a second wave of clones that expanded from day 15 to 37 leaned towards CD4+.

This clonotype appeared many times. Which antigen it targets is not known. Base qualities are not provided; no much larger clone lies one nucleotide away. Ficoll-Paque density gradient centrifugation was used to isolate PBMCs. Sequencing used PBMCs or a T cell subset sorted from them (not recorded which). The TCR comes from a man younger than 30 who had mild COVID-19 (a few samples of this study predate the infection). The sample titles of this study are shuffled in the database, so cell type and time point are left out; the donor was told from shared clones. The receptor chain draws on TRBV10-3 and TRBJ1-1; the D segment cannot be called with confidence. The CDR3 protein sequence reads: CAIRDNMDTEAFF. The DNA sequence follows: TGTGCCATCAGAGACAACATGGACACTGAAGCTTTCTTT.